The present entry profiles one T cell receptor beta chain with its context. The antigen is not known. This record comes from a study of post-analysis software for immune sequencing data. Study-wide results and caveats: Relative to controls, patients had a few TRBV segments at higher frequency, with TRBV5-6, TRBV5-1 and TRBV20-1 among these.

TCR beta cDNA libraries included unique molecular identifiers. MiXCR was run by TCRdb on the PCR reads, yielding one entry per CDR3 protein. The sample lists roughly 800,000 distinct CDR3 sequences, more than 45% seen once, with approximately 5% in the top ten. This CDR3 is built from 14 residues. The trim removed 8 bases at V and 1 base at J, leaving 7 bases unmatched. CDR1 DFQATT and CDR2 SNEGSKA come from the germline V gene (reference sequence). J is TRBJ2-3 and V is TRBV20-1, with 9 bases identical to TRBD2. This receptor was taken from a girl between 5 and 17 years old with multiple sclerosis. The sample comprised blood. CDR3 sequence (DNA): TGCAGTACCAATAGCGGGAGAGGCACAGATACGCAGTATTTT. It is translated as CSTNSGRGTDTQYF.